The 11 T cell receptor beta chains below all came from one sample that was sequenced in a study of blood T cells in healthy people across ages. A second about 6 to 12 cycle PCR used barcoded and J-beta primers. TCRdb itself ran the 5' RACE reads through MiXCR, one entry per CDR3 protein. The sample yields over 1.5 million distinct CDR3 sequences, around half seen once. The specimen sequenced was blood. These receptors all stem from a woman in her thirties or forties in good health.

The chain joins TRBV6-1 to TRBJ2-5; TRBD1 matches 7 bases. V dropped 4 bases and J dropped 5; count of bases not matched to a gene: 7. The CDR3 covers 14 residues. Germline V CDR1 and CDR2: MNHNS, SASEGT. The DNA of the CDR3 is TGTGCCAGCAGTGCGCTAGGGGGCGCGGAGACCCAGTACTTC. Encoded protein: CASSALGGAETQYF.

V usage is TRBV5-1 and J usage is TRBJ2-7; possibly TRBD1 for D (7 bases). V was clipped by 2 bases and J by 6 bases, with 18 bases between them. There are 15 residues in the CDR3. Germline values: CDR1 SGHRS, CDR2 YFSETQ. CDR3 sequence: CASSFGRGAIAEQYF. CDR3 sequence (DNA): TGCGCCAGCAGCTTCGGCAGGGGGGCCATCGCCGAGCAGTACTTC.

The chain combines TRBV19 with TRBJ2-6; tentatively, D is TRBD1 (5 bases). Between the trimmed V and J ends, which lost 1 base and 1 base, there was a span of 8 bases. Germline-derived CDR1 and CDR2 are LNHDA and SQIVND (reference sequence). The CDR3 covers 16 residues. In nucleotides, the CDR3 is TGTGCCAGTAGTATAGCCCCAGGGTCTGGGGCCAACGTCCTGACTTTC. As protein: CASSIAPGSGANVLTF.

V gene TRBV20-1 combines with J gene TRBJ2-5; 7 bases match TRBD1. This CDR3 has 14 amino acids. Germline CDR1 is DFQATT and CDR2 is SNEGSKA (reference sequence). Germline trimming cut 4 bases from V and 5 bases from J; bases unmatched to any gene: 10. CDR3 amino acids: CSAKHAQGLETQYF. The CDR3 bases are TGCAGTGCTAAACACGCACAGGGGCTGGAGACCCAGTACTTC.

This clonotype was detected many times. The chain joins TRBV5-1 to TRBJ2-3; the D gene is possibly TRBD2 (6 bases). The CDR3 has 14 residues. V dropped 1 base and J dropped 1 base, with 7 bases sitting between them. Germline-derived CDR1 and CDR2 are SGHRS and YFSETQ. The CDR3: CASSLPGGTDTQYF. CDR3 nucleotides: TGCGCCAGCAGCTTGCCGGGAGGCACAGATACGCAGTATTTT.

This chain joins TRBV15 and TRBJ1-2; tentatively, D is TRBD1 (6 bases). Looked up from germline, CDR1 is LNHNV and CDR2 is YYDKDF (reference sequence). V was trimmed by 5 bases and J by 4 bases, leaving 14 bases between them. This CDR3 contains 14 residues. The DNA of the CDR3 is TGTGCCACCAGCGCCCCCAGGGGTACCTATGGCTACACCTTC. Residues: CATSAPRGTYGYTF.

CDR3 amino acids: CASSYVGIPYEQYF. CDR3 DNA sequence: TGTGCCAGCAGTTACGTGGGAATCCCCTACGAGCAGTACTTC. The chain combines TRBV6-2 or TRBV6-3 with TRBJ2-5; D is unresolved. The J call may be mistaken, given a closer DNA end match to TRBJ2-7. The CDR3 is 14 residues long. Germline V gives CDR1 MNHEY, CDR2 SVGEGT.

The genes are TRBV5-1 and TRBJ1-4, with no clear D. The V end was cut by 0 bases, the J end by 2 bases, with 8 bases between. The germline V gene encodes CDR1 SGHRS and CDR2 YFSETQ. The CDR3 sequence is 15 residues long. The CDR3 bases are TGCGCCAGCAGCTTGGTGGGCTTGACTAATGAAAAACTGTTTTTT. Protein: CASSLVGLTNEKLFF.

On this clonotype: A read error may account for a junction end that differs from germline. This rearrangement joins TRBV6-5 to TRBJ1-6, with TRBD1 identical over 7 bases. CDR3 length equals 15 residues. Germline loops: CDR1 MNHEY, CDR2 SVGAGI. The DNA for the CDR3 is TGTGCCTGCAGGAGACCAGGGGGGGATAATTCACCCCTCCACTTT. This translates into CACRRPGGDNSPLHF.

The rearrangement uses TRBV5-1 and TRBJ2-7, with D uncertain. The CDR3 is 14 amino acids. Trimming pared 3 bases from V and 5 bases from J, leaving 15 bases between. The germline CDR1 and CDR2 sequences are SGHRS and YFSETQ. The CDR3 here is CASSSGGVVDEQYF. DNA for the CDR3: TGCGCCAGCAGCTCTGGTGGGGTTGTCGACGAGCAGTACTTC. The whole variable domain, remainder taken from reference TRBV5-1 and TRBJ2-7, is KAGVTQTPRYLIKTRGQQVTLSCSPISGHRSVSWYQQTPGQGLQFLFEYFSETQRNKGNFPGRFSGRQFSNSRSEMNVSTLELGDSALYLCASSSGGVVDEQYFGPGTRLTVT.

The gene calls are TRBV2 and TRBJ2-4, with D possibly TRBD2 on 5 matching bases. Looked up from germline, CDR1 is SNHLY and CDR2 is FYNNEI. V lost 2 bases and J 9 bases, leaving 17 bases between the germline ends. The CDR3 runs 15 residues. Here the CDR3 DNA reads TGTGCCAGCAGTGAATGGTCGTCCGGAGGTGGCATTCAGTACTTC. It is translated as CASSEWSSGGGIQYF.